This TCR beta chain is drawn from a study of T cells in Graves' hyperthyroidism and ophthalmopathy. After removal of 5 bases from V and 4 bases from J, the junction contained 5 bases not matched to a gene. This CDR3 has 14 residues. Amplification yielded TCR beta CDR3 regions, with RNA transcripts as the source. The HTBI set primed first-round TCR CDR3 RT-PCR. A single record per CDR3 protein comes from TCRdb applying MiXCR to the multiplex PCR reads. The data hold about 260,000 distinct CDR3 sequences, with around 17% observed a single time. This clonotype was observed many times. This chain links TRBV12-3 or TRBV12-4 with TRBJ1-5, with 7 bases fitting TRBD1. The clonotype originates from a woman between 18 and 29 years old with Graves' ophthalmopathy. Material: blood. In nucleotides, the CDR3 is TGTGCCAGCAGTCAGGGGGGCAGAAATCAGCCCCAGCATTTT. As protein: CASSQGGRNQPQHF.